This T cell receptor (beta chain) comes out of a study of blood T cell repertoires in COVID-19. Study information: COVID-19 samples from acute and convalescent phases originated in the United States, Italy and Spain.

Profiling relied on immunoSEQ multiplex PCR, and the TCRdb table lists in-frame clones only, not all of them. Counted here are tens of thousands of clones, around nine tenths occurring once; the ten biggest clones make up 1% to 1.5%. The sequenced sample was peripheral blood. This sequence originates from a man in his 60s with acute or convalescent COVID-19.

The CDR3 loop reads CASSLRQGAGTGELFF. CDR3 coding DNA: TGTGCCAGCAGCCTAAGACAGGGGGCTGGAACCGGGGAGCTGTTTTTT. This rearrangement joins TRBV9 to TRBJ2-2, with 10 bases matching TRBD1. V trimming: 4 bases; J trimming: 5 bases; junction bases outside the gene matches: 8. Germline V gene data show CDR1 as SGDLS and CDR2 as YYNGEE. The CDR3 has 16 residues.